What follows describes a single T cell receptor beta chain. Researchers prepared the TCRbeta library using unique molecular identifiers, the study reports. From the PCR reads, TCRdb called clonotypes with MiXCR, one entry per CDR3 protein. Of 800,000 to 1,000,000 distinct CDR3 sequences in the sample, less than 30% were seen once. These data belong to a study of T-cell reconstitution after alpha-beta-depleted transplantation in children. CDR1 is DFQATT and CDR2 is SNEGSKA in the germline V gene (reference sequence). This CDR3 region has 16 residues. The V gene lost 3 bases and the J gene lost 4 bases, with 20 bases spanning the gap.

The sequencing used PBMCs, mostly from graft donor cells, collected 360 days after TCRalphabeta/CD19-depleted stem cell transplant. The chain employs TRBV20-1 and TRBJ2-3; D might be TRBD2 (5 bases). The clonotype comes from a boy in the first two years of life who had a stem cell transplant for SCID, so the T cells may come from the graft donor. The CDR3 here is CSASTHFEGWPDTQYF. Written as DNA, the CDR3 is TGCAGTGCTAGCACCCACTTTGAGGGTTGGCCAGATACGCAGTATTTT.